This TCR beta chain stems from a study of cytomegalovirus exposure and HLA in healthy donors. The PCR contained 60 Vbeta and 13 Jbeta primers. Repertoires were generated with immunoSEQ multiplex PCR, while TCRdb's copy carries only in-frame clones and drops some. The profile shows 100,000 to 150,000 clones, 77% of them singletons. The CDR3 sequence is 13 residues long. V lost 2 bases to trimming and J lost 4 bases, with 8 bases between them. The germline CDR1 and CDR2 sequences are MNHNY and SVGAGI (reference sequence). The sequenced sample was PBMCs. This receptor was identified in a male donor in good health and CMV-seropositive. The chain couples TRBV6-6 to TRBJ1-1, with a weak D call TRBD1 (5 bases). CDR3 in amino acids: CASSYAQGTEAFF. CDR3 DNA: TGTGCCAGCAGTTACGCGCAGGGCACTGAAGCTTTCTTT.